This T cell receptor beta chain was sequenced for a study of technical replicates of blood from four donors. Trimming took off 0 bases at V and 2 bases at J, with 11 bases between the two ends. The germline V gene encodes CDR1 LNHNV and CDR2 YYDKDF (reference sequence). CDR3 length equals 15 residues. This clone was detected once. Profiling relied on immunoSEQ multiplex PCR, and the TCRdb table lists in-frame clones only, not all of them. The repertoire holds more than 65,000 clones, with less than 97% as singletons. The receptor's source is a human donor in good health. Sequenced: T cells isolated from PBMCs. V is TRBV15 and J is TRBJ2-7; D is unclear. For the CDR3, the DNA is TGTGCCACCAGCAGAGACGGCGGTTCGACCTACGAGCAGTACTTC. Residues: CATSRDGGSTYEQYF.